Below, 18 T cell receptor beta chains from the same sample are listed, as sequenced in a study of blood T cell repertoires in COVID-19. Assay: immunoSEQ multiplex PCR; the TCRdb copy retains only in-frame clones and omits some. Of 200,000 to 250,000 clones in the sample, around nine tenths were seen once. Sequencing input: peripheral blood. Every receptor here comes from a man in his sixties who had recovered from COVID-19.

This clone occurred a few times. The chain has TRBV9 and TRBJ2-1; 11 bases line up with TRBD2. This CDR3 is 16 amino acids long. Trimming cost V 2 bases and J 2 bases; bases outside gene matches: 3. The germline V gene encodes CDR1 SGDLS and CDR2 YYNGEE. CDR3 loop: CASSVGTSGTYNEQFF. The CDR3 DNA follows: TGTGCCAGCAGCGTCGGGACTAGCGGAACCTACAATGAGCAGTTCTTC.

The chain is built from TRBV3-1 (or the pseudogene TRBV3-2) and TRBJ2-2; 9 bases agree with TRBD2. Per germline, CDR1 LGHDT and CDR2 YNNKEL (reference sequence). This CDR3 has 18 residues. The V and J ends lost 4 bases and 1 base, in that order; junction bases with no gene match: 10. In DNA form, the CDR3 reads TGTGCCAGCAGCCTACTATCACTACTAGCGGGGAACACCGGGGAGCTGTTTTTT. Its translation: CASSLLSLLAGNTGELFF.

The sample holds one count of this clone. J is TRBJ2-7 and V is TRBV9; D perhaps matches TRBD2 (7 bases). In germline, CDR1 is SGDLS, CDR2 YYNGEE. This CDR3 contains 13 residues. The ends were cut back, 4 bases at V and 6 bases at J, with 14 bases in the middle. CDR3 bases: TGTGCCAGCAGCCGGGGGGCCGAGGCCGAGCAGTACTTC. Encoded protein: CASSRGAEAEQYF.

The chain joins TRBV27 to TRBJ1-5; TRBD1 is a possible D gene (6 bases). V was cut by 2 bases and J by 6 bases, with 8 bases left in between. The CDR3 is 13 residues long. Germline V gene sequence: CDR1 MNHEY, CDR2 SMNVEV (reference sequence). The CDR3 protein is CASSLGRGQPQHF. CDR3 bases: TGTGCCAGCAGTTTAGGCAGGGGTCAGCCCCAGCATTTT.

This sequence joins TRBV4-2 and TRBJ2-7; weak D call: TRBD1 (5 bases). V dropped 0 bases and J dropped 0 bases, with 12 bases sitting between them. CDR3 length: 16 residues. Germline-derived CDR1 and CDR2 are LGHNA and YNFKEQ. CDR3: CASSQDLSQASYEQYF. DNA for the CDR3: TGTGCCAGCAGCCAAGATTTATCACAGGCCTCCTACGAGCAGTACTTC.

J is TRBJ2-3 and V is TRBV5-4; the D is unclear. Germline CDR1 SGHNT, CDR2 YYREEE (reference sequence). This CDR3 spans 16 amino acids. Trimming left V 4 bases short and J 4 bases short, with 19 bases between. The CDR3 DNA is TGTGCCAGCAGCGTTGGTGCCACCAGAGGCCCAGATACGCAGTATTTT. It is translated as CASSVGATRGPDTQYF.

The V gene is TRBV28, the J gene TRBJ2-3, with D maybe TRBD2 (5 bases). The CDR3 covers 16 residues. The V gene's germline CDR1 is MDHEN and CDR2 SYDVKM. Trimming took 2 bases from V and 0 from J, leaving 12 bases between them. CDR3 loop: CASSLAGGSSTDTQYF. The CDR3 nucleotides are TGTGCCAGCAGTTTAGCGGGCGGGTCTAGCACAGATACGCAGTATTTT.

This sequence joins TRBV5-4 and TRBJ1-6, with D perhaps TRBD1 (5 bases). The ends were cut back, 3 bases at V and 5 bases at J, with 12 bases in the middle. The germline V gene has CDR1 SGHNT and CDR2 YYREEE (reference sequence). The CDR3 has 15 amino acids. CDR3 nucleotides: TGTGCCAGCAGCTCACAGGACGGTGATAATTCACCCCTCCACTTT. Amino acid sequence: CASSSQDGDNSPLHF.

A single count supports this clone. The chain employs TRBV7-9 and TRBJ2-1, with a possible D match to TRBD1 (8 bases). CDR3 length: 14 amino acids. V was cut by 3 bases and J by 7 bases, with 13 bases left in between. Germline lookup yields CDR1 SEHNR and CDR2 FQNEAQ (reference sequence). CDR3 amino acids: CASSFGQGGNEQFF. The CDR3 nucleotides are TGTGCCAGCAGCTTCGGACAGGGAGGGAATGAGCAGTTCTTC.

This sequence joins TRBV24-1 and TRBJ2-1; D might be TRBD1 (5 bases). This CDR3 is 13 amino acids long. The V and J ends lost 0 bases and 10 bases respectively, with 9 bases between them. Germline V lookup: CDR1 KGHDR, CDR2 SFDVKD. The CDR3 nucleotides are TGTGCCACCAGTGATTTGTTACAGGACGAGCAGTTCTTC. Its protein is CATSDLLQDEQFF.

The chain links TRBV27 to TRBJ1-2, with D maybe TRBD1 (6 bases). The germline gives CDR1 MNHEY, CDR2 SMNVEV (reference sequence). The CDR3 contains 13 residues. Trimming took 2 bases from V and 8 from J, leaving 12 bases between them. CDR3: CASSLRGGRGYTF. As DNA, the CDR3 is TGTGCCAGCAGTTTAAGGGGGGGTCGCGGCTACACCTTC.

This clone was recorded a few times. The chain employs TRBV18 and TRBJ1-5; 9 nucleotides match TRBD1. Germline values: CDR1 KGHSH, CDR2 LQKENI. The length of the CDR3 is 16 residues. V shed 6 bases, J shed 1 base, and the junction held 7 bases outside the gene matches. The CDR3 region is CASSWDRARSNQPQHF. The CDR3 DNA sequence: TGTGCCAGCTCCTGGGACAGGGCCCGAAGCAATCAGCCCCAGCATTTT.

The chain couples TRBV18 to TRBJ2-5; 11 bases align to TRBD2. This CDR3 has 16 amino acids. V lost 3 bases to trimming and J lost 3 bases; unmatched junction nucleotides: 6. Germline V lookup: CDR1 KGHSH, CDR2 LQKENI. The CDR3 DNA is TGTGCCAGCTCACCTCCTAGCGGGAGGCCTAAAGAGACCCAGTACTTC. Translation gives CASSPPSGRPKETQYF.

V is TRBV5-1 and J is TRBJ1-2; D ambiguous. The CDR3 is 13 amino acids. Trimming left V 2 bases short and J 8 bases short, with 13 bases between. Germline assignment: CDR1 SGHRS and CDR2 YFSETQ. The CDR3 nucleotides are TGCGCCAGCAGCTTTAGAGGGCGAGAAGGCTACACCTTC. Its protein product is CASSFRGREGYTF. Together with reference TRBV5-1 and TRBJ1-2, the CDR3 gives the full variable domain: KAGVTQTPRYLIKTRGQQVTLSCSPISGHRSVSWYQQTPGQGLQFLFEYFSETQRNKGNFPGRFSGRQFSNSRSEMNVSTLELGDSALYLCASSFRGREGYTFGSGTRLTVV.

The chain carries TRBV5-4 and TRBJ2-6; 11 bases align to TRBD2. The germline V gene encodes CDR1 SGHNT and CDR2 YYREEE (reference sequence). This CDR3 is 19 amino acids long. The junction had 5 bases not matched to a gene; V was cut back by 0 bases and J by 0 bases. The CDR3 reads CASSLGRLAGPSGANVLTF. The CDR3 nucleotides are TGTGCCAGCAGCTTGGGTCGACTAGCGGGGCCCTCTGGGGCCAACGTCCTGACTTTC. The entire variable domain, with the rest obtained from reference TRBV5-4 and TRBJ2-6, is as follows: ETGVTQSPTHLIKTRGQQVTLRCSSQSGHNTVSWYQQALGQGPQFIFQYYREEENGRGNFPPRFSGLQFPNYSSELNVNALELDDSALYLCASSLGRLAGPSGANVLTFGAGSRLTVL.

The chain recombines TRBV7-2 with TRBJ2-3; D call uncertain. V was clipped by 1 base and J by 0 bases, with 5 bases between them. Germline V CDR1 and CDR2: SGHTA, FQGNSA. This CDR3 has 14 residues. The CDR3 protein is CASSLVPSTDTQYF. The DNA of the CDR3 is TGTGCCAGCAGCTTAGTTCCTAGCACAGATACGCAGTATTTT.

The gene calls are TRBV11-2 and TRBJ1-5; unclear D gene. V lost 1 base and J lost 4, with 8 bases in between. Germline CDR1 SGHAT, CDR2 FQNNGV. The CDR3 contains 14 residues. CDR3 bases: TGTGCCAGCAGCTTAGGAAGCGGGAATCAGCCCCAGCATTTT. The encoded protein is CASSLGSGNQPQHF.

V is TRBV19 and J is TRBJ2-1, with D tentatively TRBD1 (6 bases). The CDR3 is 14 residues long. Germline V gives CDR1 LNHDA, CDR2 SQIVND (reference sequence). Trimming removed 1 base from V and 13 bases from J, with 17 bases in between. This chain's CDR3 is CASSIGGLQRYQFF. As DNA, the CDR3 is TGTGCCAGTAGTATAGGGGGGCTTCAGCGTTATCAGTTCTTC.